Shown below are 13 T cell receptor beta chains from a single sample sequenced in a study of Ad26.COV2.S vaccination and SARS-CoV-2 variants (dated by TCRdb to 2020 to 2023). The meaning of the sample's time point label: individuals recovered from natural SARS-CoV-2 infection. The library was obtained by the immunoSEQ multiplex PCR assay. Not all clones reach the TCRdb copy of this immuneACCESS table, which keeps in-frame sequences only. Checked studies attribute under half of the gap to unresolved V genes and leave the rest unexplained. Across this sample there are over 90,000 clones, with over 60% seen only once. The ten top clones hold approximately 15% of the sample. Sample: peripheral blood, taken after recovery from COVID-19. The origin of the receptors is a human donor who had recovered from COVID-19.

The chain combines TRBV29-1 with TRBJ1-1; TRBD1 is a possible D gene (5 bases). The CDR3 length is 13 residues. Trimming shortened V by 4 bases and J by 1 base, and 10 bases separated the two germline ends. The germline V gene has CDR1 SQVTM and CDR2 ANQGSEA. The CDR3 nucleotides are TGCAGCGTTGTGGGGCTTGAGAACACTGAAGCTTTCTTT. Amino acids: CSVVGLENTEAFF. Supplemented by reference TRBV29-1 and TRBJ1-1, the full variable domain reads SAVISQKPSRDICQRGTSLTIQCQVDSQVTMMFWYRQQPGQSLTLIATANQGSEATYESGFVIDKFPISRPNLTFSTLTVSNMSPEDSSIYLCSVVGLENTEAFFGQGTRLTVV.

The V and J genes are TRBV10-1 and TRBJ1-6; a possible D gene is TRBD1 (5 bases). The V and J ends lost 7 bases and 10 bases respectively, with 23 bases between them. CDR1 is WNHNN, CDR2 SYGVQD, per germline (reference sequence). The CDR3 is 16 residues long. The CDR3 DNA reads TGCGCCAGCACCGAATTAAGGGGCACTCAAGGGTCACCCCTCCACTTT. Protein sequence: CASTELRGTQGSPLHF.

There are a few counts of this clone. J is TRBJ1-1 and V is TRBV7-3; the D is unclear. Germline assignment: CDR1 SGHTA and CDR2 FQGTGA. Trimming stripped 5 bases from V and 0 bases from J, with 7 bases between. CDR3 length: 13 residues. The CDR3 reads CASSALMNTEAFF. Written as DNA, the CDR3 is TGTGCCAGCAGCGCCCTCATGAACACTGAAGCTTTCTTT.

The V call is TRBV10-3, the J call TRBJ1-1; 11 bases fit TRBD1. J gave up 4 bases and V 2 bases, and 6 bases lay outside the gene matches. Per germline, CDR1 ENHRY and CDR2 SYGVKD. This CDR3 is built from 16 residues. Here the CDR3 reads CAISEVPGTGGTEAFF. The CDR3 nucleotides are TGTGCCATCAGTGAGGTTCCCGGGACAGGGGGCACTGAAGCTTTCTTT.

V and J are TRBV6-2 or TRBV6-3 and TRBJ2-4; D is perhaps TRBD1 or TRBD2 (5 bases each). Per germline, CDR1 MNHEY and CDR2 SVGEGT. Trimming removed 5 bases at V and 6 bases at J, with 14 bases between. This CDR3 is 14 amino acids long. CDR3 nucleotides: TGTGCCAGCAGTATCCCATGGGACGGAAACATTCAGTACTTC. Residues: CASSIPWDGNIQYF.

J is TRBJ2-6 and V is TRBV5-1; D ambiguous. Trimming cost V 1 base and J 0 bases, with 5 bases left between them. This CDR3 contains 15 residues. Germline V gene lookup returns CDR1 SGHRS and CDR2 YFSETQ. The CDR3 DNA reads TGCGCCAGCAGCTTGCGACTCTCTGGGGCCAACGTCCTGACTTTC. Protein: CASSLRLSGANVLTF. Looking up the rest from reference TRBV5-1 and TRBJ2-6 gives the full variable domain: KAGVTQTPRYLIKTRGQQVTLSCSPISGHRSVSWYQQTPGQGLQFLFEYFSETQRNKGNFPGRFSGRQFSNSRSEMNVSTLELGDSALYLCASSLRLSGANVLTFGAGSRLTVL.

The chain recombines TRBV6-5 with TRBJ1-2, with D tentatively TRBD1 (6 bases). Deletions cut 0 bases from V and 6 bases from J, with 17 bases between. The CDR3 length is 16 residues. The germline gives CDR1 MNHEY, CDR2 SVGAGI. DNA for the CDR3: TGTGCCAGCAGTTACTCAGCCGGACAGCCAGGGAATGGCTACACCTTC. Amino acids: CASSYSAGQPGNGYTF.

The chain combines TRBV18 with TRBJ2-2; D is possibly TRBD1 (5 bases). The CDR3 has 15 residues. Germline V gene lookup returns CDR1 KGHSH and CDR2 LQKENI. The V end lost 6 bases, the J end lost 3 bases, and 14 bases lay between the germline ends. CDR3 region: CASSPYTTDTGELFF. The CDR3 coding sequence is TGTGCCAGCTCCCCTTATACGACAGACACCGGGGAGCTGTTTTTT.

The rearrangement links TRBV7-2 to TRBJ1-4; no reliable D call. This CDR3 comprises 18 residues. V was trimmed by 3 bases and J by 0 bases, leaving 17 bases between them. Germline V CDR1 and CDR2: SGHTA, FQGNSA. This CDR3 reads CASSLVGRGIATNEKLFF. Written as DNA, the CDR3 is TGTGCCAGCAGCTTGGTTGGACGGGGAATTGCAACTAATGAAAAACTGTTTTTT.

The chain combines TRBV6-2 or TRBV6-3 with TRBJ1-5; 10 bases map to TRBD1. The junction had 5 bases not matched to a gene; V was cut back by 3 bases and J by 3 bases. This CDR3 is built from 16 residues. Germline V CDR1 and CDR2: MNHEY, SVGEGT. CDR3: CASSYAGQGFNQPQHF. CDR3 DNA sequence: TGTGCCAGCAGTTATGCGGGACAGGGGTTCAATCAGCCCCAGCATTTT.

This clone was seen more than once but under ten times. The chain has TRBV24-1 and TRBJ2-3; D may be TRBD2 (5 bases). V was trimmed by 12 bases and J by 1 base, leaving 13 bases between them. The germline gives CDR1 KGHDR, CDR2 SFDVKD. The CDR3 covers 13 residues. For the CDR3, the DNA is TGTGCCGCCGGCGCGGAGGGCACAGATACGCAGTATTTT. The encoded protein is CAAGAEGTDTQYF.

This chain links TRBV6-5 with TRBJ1-6; D call uncertain. Germline V gives CDR1 MNHEY, CDR2 SVGAGI. The CDR3 has 14 residues. Trimming took off 6 bases at V and 8 bases at J, with 14 bases between the two ends. This chain's CDR3 is CASRSGSRDSPLHF. CDR3 DNA sequence: TGTGCCAGCAGGTCAGGATCGAGGGATTCACCCCTCCACTTT.

V usage is TRBV6-5 and J usage is TRBJ2-7; D is possibly TRBD1 (6 bases). V lost 7 bases and J 3 bases, leaving 16 bases between the germline ends. The CDR3 length is 14 residues. The germline V gene has CDR1 MNHEY and CDR2 SVGAGI. This CDR3 reads CASNRRGSLYEQYF. In DNA form, the CDR3 reads TGTGCCAGCAACCGCAGGGGAAGCCTCTACGAGCAGTACTTC.